Described below is a single T cell receptor beta chain sequence and its context. Its antigen is still unknown. The assay was immunoSEQ multiplex PCR, and TCRdb's table has in-frame clones only and misses some. This table holds 450,000 to 550,000 clones, 79% found once. The data are from a study of shared clonotypes between healthy human individuals. Study-wide findings and caveats: A small donor pool kept down the genetic and exposure-history diversity that was represented. Expectations were that clonotype sharing among donors would be affected by sequencing depth.

CDR3 length equals 14 residues. Germline lookup yields CDR1 SQVTM and CDR2 ANQGSEA. The receptor was isolated from a woman aged 40 to 55 in good health. Some clones in this sample may be carry-over from other donors' samples. This sequence joins TRBV29-1 and TRBJ2-5, with D possibly being TRBD1 (7 bases). The J call may be in error: the DNA end matches TRBJ2-7 better. What was sequenced was PBMCs. The CDR3 sequence: CSVGLGTVSYEQYF. The CDR3 bases are TGCAGCGTTGGACTAGGGACAGTCTCCTACGAGCAGTACTTC.